This T cell receptor (beta chain) was identified during a study of blood T cell repertoires in COVID-19. This table comes from immunoSEQ multiplex PCR, and its TCRdb copy is limited to in-frame clones, with some not included. The table records 200,000 or so clones, roughly 80% of them present only once. Germline V CDR1 and CDR2: MNHNY, SVGAGI (reference sequence). V was clipped by 2 bases and J by 1 base; unmatched bases: 7. This CDR3 is 16 amino acids long. This clone showed up just once. The sequence was collected from a man aged 60-69 years with COVID-19, enrolled during active disease. The rearrangement links TRBV6-6 to TRBJ1-1; 7 bases are a match to TRBD1. Sequenced input: peripheral blood. The CDR3 nucleotides read TGTGCCAGCAGTTACCGATTCTCAGGGGGGAACACTGAAGCTTTCTTT. Its protein product is CASSYRFSGGNTEAFF.